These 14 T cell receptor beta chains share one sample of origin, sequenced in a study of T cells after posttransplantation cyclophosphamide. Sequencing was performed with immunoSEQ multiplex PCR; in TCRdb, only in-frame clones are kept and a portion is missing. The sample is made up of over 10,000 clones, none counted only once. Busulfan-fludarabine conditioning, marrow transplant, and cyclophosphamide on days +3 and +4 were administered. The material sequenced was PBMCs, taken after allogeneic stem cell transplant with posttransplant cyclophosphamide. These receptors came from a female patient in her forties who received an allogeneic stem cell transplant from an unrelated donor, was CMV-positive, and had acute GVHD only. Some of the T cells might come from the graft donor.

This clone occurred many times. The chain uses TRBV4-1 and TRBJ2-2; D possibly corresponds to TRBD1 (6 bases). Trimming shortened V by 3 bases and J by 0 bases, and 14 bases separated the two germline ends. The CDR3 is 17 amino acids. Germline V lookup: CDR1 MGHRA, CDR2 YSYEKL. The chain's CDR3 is CASSHLGQPPNTGELFF. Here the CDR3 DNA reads TGCGCCAGCAGCCACCTAGGACAGCCCCCGAACACCGGGGAGCTGTTTTTT.

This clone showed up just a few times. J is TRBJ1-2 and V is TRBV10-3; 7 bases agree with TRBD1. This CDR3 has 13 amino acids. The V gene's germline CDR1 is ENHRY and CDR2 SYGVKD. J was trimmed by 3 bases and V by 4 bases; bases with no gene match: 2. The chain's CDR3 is CAISGRGHYGYTF. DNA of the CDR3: TGTGCCATCAGTGGGAGGGGGCACTATGGCTACACCTTC.

Here the CDR3 reads CASSAIPRQDLSYEQYF. Here the CDR3 DNA reads TGTGCCAGCAGTGCCATCCCCCGACAGGACCTTTCCTACGAGCAGTACTTC. The J gene is TRBJ2-7, the V gene TRBV6-1; weak D call: TRBD1 (6 bases). Germline V gene sequence: CDR1 MNHNS, CDR2 SASEGT. Trimming pared 4 bases from V and 1 base from J, leaving 20 bases between. The CDR3 is 17 residues long.

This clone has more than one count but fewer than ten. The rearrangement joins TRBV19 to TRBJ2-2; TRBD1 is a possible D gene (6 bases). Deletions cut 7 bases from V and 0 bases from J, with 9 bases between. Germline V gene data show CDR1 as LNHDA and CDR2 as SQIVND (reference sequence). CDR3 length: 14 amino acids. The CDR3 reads CASTDSANTGELFF. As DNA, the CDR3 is TGTGCCAGTACGGACAGCGCGAACACCGGGGAGCTGTTTTTT.

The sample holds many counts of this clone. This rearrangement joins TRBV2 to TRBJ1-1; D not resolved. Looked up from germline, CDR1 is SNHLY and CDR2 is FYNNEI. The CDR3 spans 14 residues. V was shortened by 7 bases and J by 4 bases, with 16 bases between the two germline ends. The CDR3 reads CASMREVGSTEAFF. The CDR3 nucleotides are TGTGCCAGCATGAGGGAGGTCGGGAGCACTGAAGCTTTCTTT.

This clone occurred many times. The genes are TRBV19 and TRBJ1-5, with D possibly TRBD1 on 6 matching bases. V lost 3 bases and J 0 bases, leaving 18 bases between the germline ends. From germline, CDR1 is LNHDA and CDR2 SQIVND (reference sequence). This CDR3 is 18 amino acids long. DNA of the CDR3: TGTGCCAGTAGTATTCCAGGACAGACTCATTATAGCAATCAGCCCCAGCATTTT. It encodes CASSIPGQTHYSNQPQHF.

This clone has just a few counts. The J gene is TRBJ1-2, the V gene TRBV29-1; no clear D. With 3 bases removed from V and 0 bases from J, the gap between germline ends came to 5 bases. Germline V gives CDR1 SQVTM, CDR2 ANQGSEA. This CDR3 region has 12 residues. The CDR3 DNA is TGCAGCGTTGAGAGAGCTAACTATGGCTACACCTTC. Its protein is CSVERANYGYTF. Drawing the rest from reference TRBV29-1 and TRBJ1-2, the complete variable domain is SAVISQKPSRDICQRGTSLTIQCQVDSQVTMMFWYRQQPGQSLTLIATANQGSEATYESGFVIDKFPISRPNLTFSTLTVSNMSPEDSSIYLCSVERANYGYTFGSGTRLTVV.

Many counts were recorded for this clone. CDR3 amino acids: CASSFNRGGGYTF. DNA for the CDR3: TGTGCCAGCAGCTTTAACAGGGGAGGAGGCTACACCTTC. V and J are TRBV7-9 and TRBJ1-2; 7 bases line up with TRBD1. Trimming removed 3 bases from V and 8 bases from J; junction bases left unmatched: 6. CDR3 length: 13 residues. Germline V gene data show CDR1 as SEHNR and CDR2 as FQNEAQ (reference sequence).

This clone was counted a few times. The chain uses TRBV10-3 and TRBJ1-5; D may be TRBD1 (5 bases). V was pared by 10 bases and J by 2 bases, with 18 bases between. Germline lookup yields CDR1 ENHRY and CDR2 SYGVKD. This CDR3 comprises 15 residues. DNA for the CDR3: TGTGCCACTCGAGGACAAGGGTTAGGCAATCAGCCCCAGCATTTT. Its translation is CATRGQGLGNQPQHF.

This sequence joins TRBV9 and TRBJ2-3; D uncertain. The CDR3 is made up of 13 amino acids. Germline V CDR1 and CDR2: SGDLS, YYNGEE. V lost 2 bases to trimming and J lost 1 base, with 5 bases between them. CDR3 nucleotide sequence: TGTGCCAGCAGCGTTACAGGCACAGATACGCAGTATTTT. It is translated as CASSVTGTDTQYF.

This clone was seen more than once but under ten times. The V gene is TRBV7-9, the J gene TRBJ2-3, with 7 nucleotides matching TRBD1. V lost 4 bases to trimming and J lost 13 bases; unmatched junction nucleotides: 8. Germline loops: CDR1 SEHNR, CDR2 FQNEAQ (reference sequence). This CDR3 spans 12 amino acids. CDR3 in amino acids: CASSSMRGQEYF. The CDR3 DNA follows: TGTGCCAGCAGCTCGATGAGGGGGCAGGAGTATTTT.

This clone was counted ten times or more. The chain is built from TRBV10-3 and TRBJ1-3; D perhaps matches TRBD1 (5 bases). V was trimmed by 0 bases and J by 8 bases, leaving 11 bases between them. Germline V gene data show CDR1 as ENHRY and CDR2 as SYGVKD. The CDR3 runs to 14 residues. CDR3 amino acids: CAISESGRDYTIYF. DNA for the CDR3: TGTGCCATCAGTGAGTCGGGCAGGGATTACACCATATATTTT.

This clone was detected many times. The DNA for the CDR3 is TGTGCCAGCAGTCAGGAGAACACCGGGGAGCTGTTTTTT. Translation: CASSQENTGELFF. The genes are TRBV6-4 and TRBJ2-2, with D uncertain. V was shortened by 5 bases and J by 1 base, with 5 bases between the two germline ends. The V gene's germline CDR1 is MRHNA and CDR2 SNTAGT. This CDR3 has 13 residues.

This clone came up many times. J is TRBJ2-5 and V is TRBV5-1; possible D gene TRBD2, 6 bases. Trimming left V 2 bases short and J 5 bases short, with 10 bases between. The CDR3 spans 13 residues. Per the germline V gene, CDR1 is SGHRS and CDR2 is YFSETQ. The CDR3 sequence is CASSLGGSETQYF. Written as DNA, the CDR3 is TGCGCCAGCAGCTTAGGAGGGTCCGAGACCCAGTACTTC.